Following are 10 T cell receptor beta chains from one sample sequenced in a study of cytomegalovirus exposure and HLA in healthy donors. PCR used 60 Vbeta primers and 13 Jbeta primers. Data came from immunoSEQ multiplex PCR; TCRdb stores just in-frame clones and leaves some out. The sample records approximately 130,000 clones, 75% to 90% being singletons. Sequencing was carried out using PBMCs. Every receptor here comes from a woman aged 30 to 39 in good health and CMV-seropositive.

The gene calls are TRBV29-1 and TRBJ2-5, with a tentative D call TRBD1 (5 bases). TRBJ2-7 matches the DNA end more closely, so the J call is doubtful. Per the germline V gene, CDR1 is SQVTM and CDR2 is ANQGSEA. This CDR3 is built from 12 residues. The CDR3 loop reads CSVGTDSYEQYF. The CDR3 DNA sequence: TGCAGCGTTGGCACAGACAGCTACGAGCAGTACTTC.

The V and J genes are TRBV6-1 and TRBJ1-3; 10 bases are a match to TRBD1. The V gene's germline CDR1 is MNHNS and CDR2 SASEGT. The ends lost 7 bases at V and 1 base at J; junction bases unmatched: 4. The CDR3 is 15 residues long. CDR3 protein: CASKLGQGSGNTIYF. The CDR3 DNA reads TGTGCCAGCAAATTGGGACAGGGGTCTGGAAACACCATATATTTT.

This sequence joins TRBV19 and TRBJ1-2; 7 nucleotides agree with TRBD1. Germline trimming cut 5 bases from V and 4 bases from J; bases unmatched to any gene: 4. From germline, CDR1 is LNHDA and CDR2 SQIVND (reference sequence). The CDR3 extends over 13 amino acids. CDR3 DNA sequence: TGTGCCAGTAGTCCACAGGGGAGCTATGGCTACACCTTC. It is translated as CASSPQGSYGYTF.

Here the CDR3 reads CATGAKTGELFF. The CDR3 nucleotides are TGTGCCACCGGAGCTAAGACCGGGGAGCTGTTTTTT. This chain links TRBV15 with TRBJ2-2; D ambiguous. Trimming removed 8 bases at V and 5 bases at J, with 9 bases between. The CDR3 length is 12 residues. Per germline, CDR1 LNHNV and CDR2 YYDKDF (reference sequence). The full variable domain, rest sourced from reference TRBV15 and TRBJ2-2, is DAMVIQNPRYQVTQFGKPVTLSCSQTLNHNVMYWYQQKSSQAPKLLFHYYDKDFNNEADTPDNFQSRRPNTSFCFLDIRSPGLGDTAMYLCATGAKTGELFFGEGSRLTVL.

The chain recombines TRBV4-2 with TRBJ2-2; TRBD2 matches 10 bases. The V gene's germline CDR1 is LGHNA and CDR2 YNFKEQ. The CDR3 spans 16 residues. With V trimmed by 1 base and J by 5 bases, 4 bases remained unmatched. CDR3 coding DNA: TGTGCCAGCAGCCAAGCTCTAGCGGGGGAGACCGGGGAGCTGTTTTTT. Translation gives CASSQALAGETGELFF.

This clone was seen a handful of times. This chain links TRBV2 with TRBJ1-2; 7 bases fit TRBD1. Germline lookup yields CDR1 SNHLY and CDR2 FYNNEI. This CDR3 comprises 13 residues. With 4 bases clipped from V and 4 bases from J, the junction kept 3 bases outside the gene matches. DNA of the CDR3: TGTGCCAGCAGTGGGGACAGCCTCTATGGCTACACCTTC. Protein sequence: CASSGDSLYGYTF.

This sequence joins TRBV5-1 and TRBJ2-1, with 11 nucleotides matching TRBD1. V lost 0 bases to trimming and J lost 6 bases; unmatched junction nucleotides: 2. CDR3 size: 15 residues. The germline V gene encodes CDR1 SGHRS and CDR2 YFSETQ. CDR3 amino acids: CASSLVGTGGNEQFF. The CDR3 DNA reads as TGCGCCAGCAGCTTGGTCGGGACAGGGGGCAATGAGCAGTTCTTC. Based on the CDR3 plus reference TRBV5-1 and TRBJ2-1, the full variable domain is KAGVTQTPRYLIKTRGQQVTLSCSPISGHRSVSWYQQTPGQGLQFLFEYFSETQRNKGNFPGRFSGRQFSNSRSEMNVSTLELGDSALYLCASSLVGTGGNEQFFGPGTRLTVL.

The CDR3 DNA reads TGTGCCAGCAGTCCGTCGCAGGGGGCGGATATGAACACTGAAGCTTTCTTT. This encodes CASSPSQGADMNTEAFF. The V gene is TRBV28, the J gene TRBJ1-1, with TRBD1 matching over 8 bases. After removal of 5 bases from V and 0 bases from J, the junction contained 11 bases not matched to a gene. The germline V gene has CDR1 MDHEN and CDR2 SYDVKM. The CDR3 totals 17 residues.

This clone has just one count. The rearrangement links TRBV27 to TRBJ2-1; TRBD2 agrees at 10 bases. CDR1 and CDR2 from the germline V gene are MNHEY and SMNVEV (reference sequence). V gave up 4 bases and J gave up 7 bases; unmatched junction bases: 7. The CDR3 extends over 15 amino acids. The CDR3 DNA reads TGTGCCAGCAGTTCGAGCGGGGGGGCTCGGAATGAGCAGTTCTTC. Translated, it gives CASSSSGGARNEQFF.

This rearrangement joins TRBV28 to TRBJ1-2; a weak D match, TRBD1 (5 bases). Trimming shortened V by 8 bases and J by 4 bases, and 8 bases separated the two germline ends. From germline, CDR1 is MDHEN and CDR2 SYDVKM. This CDR3 region has 11 residues. CDR3 sequence: CASWGLYGYTF. The CDR3 region has the DNA TGTGCCAGCTGGGGACTCTATGGCTACACCTTC.